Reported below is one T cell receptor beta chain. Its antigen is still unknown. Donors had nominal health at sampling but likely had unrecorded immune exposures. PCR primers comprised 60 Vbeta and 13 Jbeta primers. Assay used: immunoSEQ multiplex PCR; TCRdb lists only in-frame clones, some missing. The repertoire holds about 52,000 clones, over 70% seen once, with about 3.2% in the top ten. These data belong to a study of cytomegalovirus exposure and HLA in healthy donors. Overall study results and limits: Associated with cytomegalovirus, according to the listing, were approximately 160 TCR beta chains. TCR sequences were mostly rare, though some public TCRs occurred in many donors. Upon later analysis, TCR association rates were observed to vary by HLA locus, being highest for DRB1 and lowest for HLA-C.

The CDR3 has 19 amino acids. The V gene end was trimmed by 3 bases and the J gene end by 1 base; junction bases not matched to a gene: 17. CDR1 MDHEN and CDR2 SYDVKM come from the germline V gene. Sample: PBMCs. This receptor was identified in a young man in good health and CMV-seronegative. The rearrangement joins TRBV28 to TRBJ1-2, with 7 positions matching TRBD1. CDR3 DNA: TGTGCCAGCAGTTTCCCCGGACAGGTTCAACGGGACGATAACTATGGCTACACCTTC. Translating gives CASSFPGQVQRDDNYGYTF.